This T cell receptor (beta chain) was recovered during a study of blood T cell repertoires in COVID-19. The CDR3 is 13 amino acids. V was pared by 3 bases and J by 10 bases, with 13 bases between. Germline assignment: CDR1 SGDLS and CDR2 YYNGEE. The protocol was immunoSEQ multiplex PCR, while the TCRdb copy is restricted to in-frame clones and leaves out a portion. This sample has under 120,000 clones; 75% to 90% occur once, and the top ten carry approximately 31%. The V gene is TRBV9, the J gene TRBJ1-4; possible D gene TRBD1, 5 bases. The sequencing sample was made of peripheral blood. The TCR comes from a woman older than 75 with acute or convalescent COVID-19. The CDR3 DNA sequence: TGTGCCAGCAGCGGGGGCCCATGGGGAAAACTGTTTTTT. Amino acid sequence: CASSGGPWGKLFF.